This record looks at one T cell receptor beta chain sequence and its context. What it binds is not known. The PCR employed 60 Vbeta primers together with 13 Jbeta primers. Sequencing used immunoSEQ multiplex PCR; TCRdb keeps in-frame clones, though not all of them. This sample contains some 48,000 clones. This CDR3 has 15 residues. Germline CDR1 is GTSNPN and CDR2 is SVGIG (reference sequence). Trimming at V came to 1 base and at J to 11 bases, leaving 16 bases not matched to a gene. The sample is drawn from a study of cytomegalovirus exposure and HLA in healthy donors. Study results and limitations: Common viral pathogens seemed, in a later analysis, to connect with several of the most significant clusters. Within a later analysis, the majority of CMV-associated TCR beta chains appeared HLA-restricted.

The chain combines TRBV30 with TRBJ1-1; the match to TRBD1 covers 7 bases. The clonotype comes from a man aged 35 to 55 in good health and CMV-seropositive. The sequenced material came from PBMCs. This CDR3 reads CAWSARTGATVEAFF. CDR3 nucleotides: TGTGCCTGGAGTGCCCGGACAGGTGCTACGGTGGAGGCTTTCTTT.